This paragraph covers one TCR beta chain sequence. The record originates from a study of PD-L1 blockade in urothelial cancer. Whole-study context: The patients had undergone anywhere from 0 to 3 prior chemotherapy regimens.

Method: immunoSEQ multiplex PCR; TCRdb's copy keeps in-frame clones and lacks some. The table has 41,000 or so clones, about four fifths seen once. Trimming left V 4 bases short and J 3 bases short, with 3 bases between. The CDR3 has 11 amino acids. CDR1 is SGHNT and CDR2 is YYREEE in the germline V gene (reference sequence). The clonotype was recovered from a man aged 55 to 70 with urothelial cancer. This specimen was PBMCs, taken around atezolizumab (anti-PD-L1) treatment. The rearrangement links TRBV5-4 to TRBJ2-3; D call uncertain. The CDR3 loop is CASSRTDTQYF. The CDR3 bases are TGTGCCAGCAGCCGGACAGATACGCAGTATTTT.